Detailed here is one T cell receptor (beta chain). Its target is not known. Here immunoSEQ multiplex PCR was the method, and the copy in TCRdb shows in-frame clones only, minus some. Of some 80,000 clones in the sample, 70% to 90% are singletons; the top ten hold under 2.5%. Stated time point: blood 4 weeks post-SBRT, at nephrectomy. The treatment denotes: 15 Gy SBRT to primary tumor, nephrectomy 4 weeks later. The CDR3 has 13 amino acids. Trimming cost V 3 bases and J 8 bases, with 14 bases left between them. Germline values: CDR1 SGDLS, CDR2 YYNGEE. This sample was included in a study of radiation and T cells in renal cell carcinoma. The study, taken as a whole, reports: In blood, top tumor clones expanded by 2 weeks, shrinking by 4.

This clonotype originated in a woman in her fifties or sixties with renal cell carcinoma. V and J are TRBV9 and TRBJ1-2; D gene unclear. This sample comprised blood, obtained from a patient whose treatment included radiotherapy and nephrectomy. CDR3 nucleotides: TGTGCCAGCAGCGCACAGCCGCTATCGGGCTACACCTTC. This gives the protein CASSAQPLSGYTF.